This TCR beta chain was captured in a study of CD8 T cells in ankylosing spondylitis. Study-wide findings and caveats: Blood of patients with ankylosing spondylitis appeared to be characterized by a TCR beta motif of eight highly homologous variants.

CDR1 and CDR2 from the germline V gene are SGDLS and YYNGEE. The CDR3 sequence is 12 residues long. Trimming pared 4 bases from V and 5 bases from J, leaving 9 bases between. This clonotype showed up many times. The antigen remains undetermined. TCRdb used MiXCR to reprocess the 5' RACE reads, holding one entry per CDR3 protein. Of a few hundred thousand distinct CDR3 sequences listed, roughly 12% are singletons. The chain couples TRBV9 to TRBJ1-1; the D gene is possibly TRBD1 (5 bases). This TCR was sampled from a male donor with ankylosing spondylitis. Specimen: blood, either unsorted or a sorted T cell fraction (not recorded which). CDR3 region: CASSRGVTEAFF. The CDR3 DNA follows: TGTGCCAGCAGCCGAGGGGTTACTGAAGCTTTCTTT.